Listed below are T cell receptor beta chains from one sample, sequenced in a study of ipilimumab plus nivolumab after autologous stem cell transplantation. The assay was immunoSEQ multiplex PCR, and TCRdb's table has in-frame clones only and misses some. The sample carries 35,000 to 50,000 clones, 70% to 90% recorded once. The sample here was PBMCs, taken in a trial of ipilimumab plus nivolumab as post-transplant consolidation. The receptor set was obtained from a male donor with multiple myeloma. CDR3s include the opening cysteine and the closing phenylalanine or tryptophan. Each record gives: J gene, clone size, D gene, V gene, CDR3 protein, CDR3 DNA. The D gene is left open where the match is weak. The size entry is marked missing in some rows and otherwise reads once, few, many or a size class.

TRBJ1-1	once	.	TRBV7-2	CASSLGGWGAGGEAFF	TGTGCCAGCAGCTTAGGCGGATGGGGGGCCGGCGGTGAAGCTTTCTTT
TRBJ1-1	once	.	TRBV19	CASSGVTLGVTEAFF	TGTGCCAGTAGTGGTGTCACTCTGGGAGTCACTGAAGCTTTCTTT
TRBJ1-2	.	.	TRBV28	CASSFLELYGYTF	TGTGCCAGCAGTTTCCTTGAACTCTATGGCTACACCTTC
TRBJ1-2	few	TRBD1	TRBV9	CASSPWTGGNYGYTF	TGTGCCAGCAGCCCTTGGACAGGGGGCAACTATGGCTACACCTTC
TRBJ2-3	.	.	TRBV11-1	CASSFSPDTQYF	TGTGCCAGCAGCTTCAGTCCAGATACGCAGTATTTT
TRBJ1-3	.	.	TRBV7-2	CASSSARAGQLAPGNTIYF	TGTGCCAGCAGTTCGGCCCGGGCTGGGCAGCTAGCCCCTGGAAACACCATATATTTT
TRBJ2-1	.	.	TRBV7-2	CASSPRGFLNSYNEQFF	TGTGCCAGCAGCCCCCGAGGCTTTCTCAACTCCTACAATGAGCAGTTCTTC
TRBJ1-2	once	.	TRBV5-1	CASSFDSYYGYTF	TGCGCCAGCAGTTTCGACAGCTACTATGGCTACACCTTC
TRBJ2-5	.	.	TRBV5-8	CASSFRLETQYF	TGTGCCAGCAGCTTTAGATTGGAGACCCAGTACTTC
TRBJ2-7	.	TRBD1	TRBV5-1	CASRPGQETYEQYF	TGCGCCAGCAGACCGGGACAGGAGACCTACGAGCAGTACTTC
TRBJ1-1	.	TRBD1	TRBV5-6	CASSSGGPGAEAFF	TGTGCCAGCAGTTCAGGGGGGCCCGGGGCTGAAGCTTTCTTT
TRBJ1-1	.	.	TRBV5-1	CASKQVSATPGAFF	TGCGCCAGCAAGCAAGTATCAGCTACCCCGGGAGCTTTCTTT
TRBJ2-3	.	TRBD2	TRBV5-4	CASSIRLAGGGQDTQYF	TGTGCCAGCAGCATAAGACTAGCGGGAGGGGGACAAGATACGCAGTATTTT
TRBJ1-5	.	.	TRBV30	CAWSVMGRGDQPQHF	TGTGCCTGGAGTGTAATGGGCAGGGGAGATCAGCCCCAGCATTTT
TRBJ1-2	.	TRBD1	TRBV7-9	CASSPSPGGGDKSNYGYTF	TGTGCCAGCAGCCCTAGTCCAGGGGGCGGAGATAAGTCTAACTATGGCTACACCTTC
TRBJ2-1	.	TRBD2	TRBV7-9	CASLLGGGGNEQFF	TGTGCCAGCCTCTTGGGTGGGGGAGGGAATGAGCAGTTCTTC
TRBJ1-2	.	.	TRBV7-2	CASSSPGVSGYTF	TGTGCCAGCAGCTCCCCGGGGGTTAGTGGCTACACCTTC
TRBJ2-7	.	.	TRBV7-7	CASSPGTATWEQYF	TGTGCTAGCAGCCCCGGGACGGCAACGTGGGAGCAGTACTTC
TRBJ1-2	.	.	TRBV2	CASSAGLYGYTF	TGTGCCAGCAGTGCAGGCCTCTATGGCTACACCTTC
TRBJ1-6	.	TRBD1	TRBV12-5	CASGLQGADNSPLHF	TGTGCTAGTGGCTTACAGGGGGCTGATAATTCACCCCTCCACTTT
TRBJ2-3	.	.	TRBV30	CAWNPGKGTDTQYF	TGTGCCTGGAACCCCGGGAAGGGCACAGATACGCAGTATTTT
TRBJ2-3	.	.	TRBV28	CASSSGVRGTDTQYF	TGTGCCAGCAGTTCAGGAGTTAGGGGGACAGATACGCAGTATTTT
TRBJ2-7	.	TRBD2	TRBV27	CASRVSSGSSYEQYF	TGTGCCAGCAGGGTTTCTAGCGGTAGCTCCTACGAGCAGTACTTC
TRBJ1-5	.	.	TRBV2	CASSDGGGNQPQHF	TGTGCCAGCAGTGACGGAGGGGGCAATCAGCCCCAGCATTTT
TRBJ2-1	once	.	TRBV10-3	CAISDGLGSSYNEQFF	TGTGCCATCAGTGACGGGCTAGGGAGTTCCTACAATGAGCAGTTCTTC
TRBJ2-3	few	.	TRBV7-3	CASSGGDDTDTQYF	TGTGCCAGCAGCGGCGGGGACGACACAGATACGCAGTATTTT
TRBJ1-2	.	.	TRBV2	CASRATGLANYGYTF	TGTGCCAGCAGGGCTACAGGTCTTGCTAACTATGGCTACACCTTC
TRBJ1-6	.	.	TRBV6-1	CASSMEGSALHF	TGTGCCAGCAGTATGGAGGGATCGGCCCTCCACTTT
TRBJ1-2	.	.	TRBV28	CASTDQRDYTF	TGTGCCAGCACCGACCAGAGGGACTACACCTTC
TRBJ1-4	.	TRBD1	TRBV27	CASKDRGATNEKLFF	TGTGCCAGCAAGGACAGGGGGGCAACTAATGAAAAACTGTTTTTT
TRBJ2-4	.	.	TRBV5-1	CASSSGTGENIQYF	TGCGCCAGCAGCTCAGGGACTGGGGAAAACATTCAGTACTTC
TRBJ2-7	.	TRBD2	TRBV7-2	CASSLEVVMTSGRGGEQYF	TGTGCCAGCAGCTTAGAGGTTGTGATGACTAGCGGGAGAGGGGGCGAGCAGTACTTC
TRBJ2-5	.	TRBD2	TRBV2	CASRDTSGEETQYF	TGTGCCAGCAGGGATACTAGCGGGGAAGAGACCCAGTACTTC
TRBJ2-5	once	.	TRBV29-1	CSVAPRGRQETQYF	TGCAGCGTTGCCCCCCGGGGCCGACAAGAGACCCAGTACTTC
TRBJ2-3	few	TRBD2	TRBV4-3	CASSRLGGGGPDTQYF	TGCGCCAGCAGCCGCCTTGGGGGCGGGGGGCCAGATACGCAGTATTTT
TRBJ1-1	.	.	TRBV18	CASSQWEGRDTEAFF	TGTGCCAGCTCACAATGGGAGGGGAGGGACACTGAAGCTTTCTTT
TRBJ2-1	.	.	TRBV5-8	CASSLRGVYNEQFF	TGTGCCAGCAGCTTGAGGGGTGTCTACAATGAGCAGTTCTTC
TRBJ2-2	.	TRBD2	TRBV7-3	CASSFTSGGSTGELFF	TGTGCCAGCAGCTTTACTAGCGGTGGTTCCACCGGGGAGCTGTTTTTT
TRBJ2-1	.	.	TRBV6-1	CASSWGGTYNEQFF	TGTGCCAGCTCCTGGGGCGGAACCTACAATGAGCAGTTCTTC
TRBJ2-1	.	.	TRBV28	CASSYRGLTGYNEQFF	TGTGCCAGCAGTTACCGAGGTCTAACAGGTTACAATGAGCAGTTCTTC